Only a few counts were recorded for the clone carrying this T cell receptor beta chain. The data stem from a study of T cells after yellow fever vaccination. MiXCR was run by TCRdb on the 5' RACE reads, yielding one entry per CDR3 protein. The sample consists of hundreds of thousands of distinct CDR3 sequences, around 12% of them appearing once. Germline V CDR1 and CDR2: KGHDR, SFDVKD. The V gene end was trimmed by 2 bases and the J gene end by 8 bases; junction bases not matched to a gene: 4. The CDR3 is 15 amino acids. Sequenced here: PBMCs, sampled on the day of the yellow fever booster vaccination. The source of this sequence is a man aged 30 to 39 who received the YFV17D yellow fever vaccine. This sequence joins TRBV24-1 and TRBJ2-1; TRBD1 matches at 11 bases. CDR3 coding DNA: TGTGCCACCAGTGATTCGGACAGGGGGCGCGATGAGCAGTTCTTC. Amino acid sequence: CATSDSDRGRDEQFF.